This TCR beta chain was sequenced for a study of cytomegalovirus exposure and HLA in healthy donors. This clone showed up just a few times. The antigen remains undetermined. Study-level results: Later on, an analysis showed TCR association rates differing by HLA locus, with DRB1 the most and HLA-C the fewest. Rarity held for most TCR sequences, but there were some public TCRs that occurred in many donors. Later analysis revealed greater clonal expansion in HLA-associated TCR beta chains than in equally common others. Presence/absence analyses rested on an assumption that sequencing depth was roughly uniform across donors.

V lost 1 base and J lost 2, with 10 bases in between. CDR1 and CDR2 from the germline V gene are SGHVS and FQNEAQ. The CDR3 has 15 residues. The PCR ran on 60 Vbeta and 13 Jbeta primers. Sequenced by immunoSEQ multiplex PCR; TCRdb stores in-frame clones only, minus some. The sample gives some 56,000 clones, around 83% of which show up once; 1.6% is in the top ten. The receptor's source is a human donor in good health. Specimen: PBMCs. The V call is TRBV7-8, the J call TRBJ2-3; tentative D call: TRBD2 (5 bases). The CDR3 sequence: CASSLDPGNTDTQYF. The CDR3 region has the DNA TGTGCCAGCAGCTTAGACCCGGGGAACACAGATACGCAGTATTTT.